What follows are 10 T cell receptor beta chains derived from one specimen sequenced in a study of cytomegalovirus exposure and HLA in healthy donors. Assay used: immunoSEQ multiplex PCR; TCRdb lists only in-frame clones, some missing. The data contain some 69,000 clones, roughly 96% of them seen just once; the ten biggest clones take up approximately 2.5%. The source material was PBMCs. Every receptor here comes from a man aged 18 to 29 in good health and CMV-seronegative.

This CDR3 reads CASRAVGVAEAFF. The DNA for the CDR3 is TGTGCCAGCAGAGCCGTCGGTGTCGCTGAAGCTTTCTTT. The genes are TRBV11-3 and TRBJ1-1; no reliable D call. The length of the CDR3 is 13 residues. CDR1 SGHNT and CDR2 YENEEA come from the germline V gene. V was shortened by 6 bases and J by 6 bases, with 14 bases between the two germline ends.

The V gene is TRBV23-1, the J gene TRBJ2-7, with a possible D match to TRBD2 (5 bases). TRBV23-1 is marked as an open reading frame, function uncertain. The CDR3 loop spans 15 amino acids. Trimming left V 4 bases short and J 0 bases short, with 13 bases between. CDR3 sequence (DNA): TGCGCCAGCAGTCGTGAAAGCGGTGCCTCCTACGAGCAGTACTTC. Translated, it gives CASSRESGASYEQYF.

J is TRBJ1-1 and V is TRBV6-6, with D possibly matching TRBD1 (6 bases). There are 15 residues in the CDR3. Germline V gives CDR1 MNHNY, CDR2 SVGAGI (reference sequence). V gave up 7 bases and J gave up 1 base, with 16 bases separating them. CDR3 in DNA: TGTGCCAGCACTCCTTTTGGGACACAGAACACTGAAGCTTTCTTT. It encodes CASTPFGTQNTEAFF.

CDR3 nucleotides: TGTGCCAGCAGTGAGGTTAGCTCCTACAATGAGCAGTTCTTC. This gives the protein CASSEVSSYNEQFF. The rearrangement uses TRBV2 and TRBJ2-1; D remains ambiguous. Per germline, CDR1 SNHLY and CDR2 FYNNEI. V lost 3 bases, J lost 0 bases, and 6 bases lay in between. The CDR3 consists of 14 residues.

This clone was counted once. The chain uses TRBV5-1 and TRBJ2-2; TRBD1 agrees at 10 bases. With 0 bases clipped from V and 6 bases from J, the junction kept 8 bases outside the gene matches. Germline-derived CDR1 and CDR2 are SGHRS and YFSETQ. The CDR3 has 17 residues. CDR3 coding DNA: TGCGCCAGCAGCTTGGGTCCGACAGGGGGCGATGCCGGGGAGCTGTTTTTT. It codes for CASSLGPTGGDAGELFF.

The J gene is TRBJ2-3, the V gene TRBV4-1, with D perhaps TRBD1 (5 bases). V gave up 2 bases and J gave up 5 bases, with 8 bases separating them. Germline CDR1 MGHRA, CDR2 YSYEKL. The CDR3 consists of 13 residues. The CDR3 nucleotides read TGCGCCAGCAGCCAAAAAGACAGAGATACGCAGTATTTT. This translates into CASSQKDRDTQYF.

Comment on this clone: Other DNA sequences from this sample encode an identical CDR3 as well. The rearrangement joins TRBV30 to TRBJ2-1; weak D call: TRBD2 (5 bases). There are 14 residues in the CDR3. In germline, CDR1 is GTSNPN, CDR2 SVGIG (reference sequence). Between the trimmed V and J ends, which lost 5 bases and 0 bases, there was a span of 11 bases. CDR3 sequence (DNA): TGTGCCTGGTCCAGCGGTAGCTCCTACAATGAGCAGTTCTTC. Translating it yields CAWSSGSSYNEQFF.

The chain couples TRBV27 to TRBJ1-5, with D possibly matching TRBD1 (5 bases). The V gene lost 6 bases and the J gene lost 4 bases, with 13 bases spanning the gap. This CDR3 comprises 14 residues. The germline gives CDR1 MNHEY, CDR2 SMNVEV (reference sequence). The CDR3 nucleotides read TGTGCCAGCAGCGCAGCAGGGTGGAATCAGCCCCAGCATTTT. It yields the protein CASSAAGWNQPQHF.

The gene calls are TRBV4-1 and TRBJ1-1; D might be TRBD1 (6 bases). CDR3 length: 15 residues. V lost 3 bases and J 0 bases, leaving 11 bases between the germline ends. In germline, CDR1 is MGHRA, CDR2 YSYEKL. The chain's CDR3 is CASSHNRVMNTEAFF. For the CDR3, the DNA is TGCGCCAGCAGCCATAACAGGGTTATGAACACTGAAGCTTTCTTT.

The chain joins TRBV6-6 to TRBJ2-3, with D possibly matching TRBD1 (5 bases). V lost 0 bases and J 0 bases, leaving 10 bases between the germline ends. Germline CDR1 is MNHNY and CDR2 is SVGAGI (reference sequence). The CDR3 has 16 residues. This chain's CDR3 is CASSYSTTVSTDTQYF. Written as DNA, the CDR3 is TGTGCCAGCAGTTACTCGACGACAGTGAGCACAGATACGCAGTATTTT.